This T cell receptor (beta chain) derives from a study of CD8 T cells in ankylosing spondylitis. Study observations and caveats: The study identified a TCR beta motif of several highly homologous variants that appeared characteristic of ankylosing spondylitis blood. Both synovial fluid and blood in reactive arthritis had previously been reported to carry some motif variants. Disease-associated clones were CD8+ and fairly uncommon in peripheral blood. According to the report, clones linked to the disease were significantly enriched in matched synovial fluid samples taken from ankylosing spondylitis patients.

As to this clonotype: Its matching antigen is unknown.

In making TCR beta libraries, quantitative 5'-RACE with molecular barcodes was used. In TCRdb, the 5' RACE reads were re-called with MiXCR into one record per CDR3 protein. The data contain some 700,000 distinct CDR3 sequences, 15% to 20% of them singletons. What was sequenced was blood, either unsorted or a sorted T cell fraction (not recorded which). The origin of this receptor is a male donor with ankylosing spondylitis.

The CDR3 DNA reads TGCAGCGTTGAGGGGGTCGGAAGAGCGGCAGATACGCAGTATTTT. The encoded protein is CSVEGVGRAADTQYF. The chain combines TRBV29-1 with TRBJ2-3; D possibly matches TRBD1 or TRBD2 (5 bases each). Trimming stripped 3 bases from V and 4 bases from J, with 17 bases between. CDR1 is SQVTM, CDR2 ANQGSEA, per germline. The CDR3 has 15 amino acids.